This T cell receptor beta chain was profiled in a study of blood T cell repertoires in COVID-19. Study-level background: COVID-19 samples, acute and convalescent, were from the United States, Italy and Spain. T cells, B-cell-depleted T cells, or PBMCs provided the cDNA or gDNA that served as material.

V was pared by 2 bases and J by 0 bases, with 8 bases of the junction left unmatched. Germline V gene sequence: CDR1 MNHNS, CDR2 SASEGT. The CDR3 is made up of 18 amino acids. Authors' methods: Reference gene primer amplification in the assay estimated nucleated cell counts. Sequenced by immunoSEQ multiplex PCR; TCRdb stores in-frame clones only, minus some. That table gives V, J and clone size, and the DNA gave D and trimming. The table has approximately 190,000 clones, roughly nine tenths seen once. Material: peripheral blood. This clonotype originated in a man aged 70 or older with active or convalescent COVID-19. J is TRBJ2-1 and V is TRBV6-1, with 9 bases lining up with TRBD1. As DNA, the CDR3 is TGTGCCAGCAGTGAATTTGCTGGGACAGGGCTCTCCTACAATGAGCAGTTCTTC. Protein: CASSEFAGTGLSYNEQFF.